The 23 T cell receptor beta chains in this list originate from one sample, sequenced in a study of cytomegalovirus exposure and HLA in healthy donors. It was with 60 Vbeta and 13 Jbeta primers that the PCR ran. Data came from immunoSEQ multiplex PCR; TCRdb stores just in-frame clones and leaves some out. Of about 86,000 clones listed, about four fifths are singletons. The sequenced material came from PBMCs. The receptors were gathered from a woman aged 40 to 50 in good health and CMV-seropositive.

This chain joins TRBV6-1 and TRBJ2-3; 8 bases match TRBD1. The CDR3 has 15 residues. The ends lost 2 bases at V and 4 bases at J; junction bases unmatched: 5. In germline, CDR1 is MNHNS, CDR2 SASEGT. CDR3 in DNA: TGTGCCAGCAGTGAACGCCGGGACAGGTCAGATACGCAGTATTTT. This encodes CASSERRDRSDTQYF.

The rearrangement links TRBV4-1 to TRBJ2-7, with 10 bases fitting TRBD1. The V segment lost 1 base and the J segment 1 base; nucleotides outside the gene matches: 7. Germline V gene data show CDR1 as MGHRA and CDR2 as YSYEKL. This CDR3 comprises 17 residues. CDR3 nucleotides: TGCGCCAGCAGCCAAGGATGGGGGGGACAGGGGTCCTACGAGCAGTACTTC. Residues: CASSQGWGGQGSYEQYF.

This rearrangement joins TRBV27 to TRBJ2-3; 7 bases align to TRBD1. The CDR3 spans 15 residues. Trimming cost V 5 bases and J 2 bases; bases outside gene matches: 7. Germline lookup yields CDR1 MNHEY and CDR2 SMNVEV (reference sequence). The CDR3: CASSRTGSPTDTQYF. The CDR3 DNA follows: TGTGCCAGCAGTAGGACAGGTAGCCCCACAGATACGCAGTATTTT.

The chain couples TRBV4-1 to TRBJ1-2; no reliable D call. Trimming removed 0 bases from V and 7 bases from J, with 9 bases in between. Germline V lookup: CDR1 MGHRA, CDR2 YSYEKL. This CDR3 is 13 amino acids long. As DNA, the CDR3 is TGCGCCAGCAGCCAAGATTTTTATAGTGGCTACACCTTC. Protein sequence: CASSQDFYSGYTF.

This clone was seen a few times. The chain employs TRBV18 and TRBJ2-7; D may be TRBD2 (5 bases). This CDR3 has 13 amino acids. Germline lookup yields CDR1 KGHSH and CDR2 LQKENI. The V gene lost 3 bases and the J gene lost 2 bases, with 8 bases spanning the gap. The CDR3: CASSPGLPYEQYF. CDR3 nucleotide sequence: TGTGCCAGCTCACCCGGACTTCCCTACGAGCAGTACTTC.

The chain employs TRBV9 and TRBJ1-3; the match to TRBD1 covers 8 bases. There are 18 residues in the CDR3. V shed 3 bases, J shed 4 bases, and the junction held 15 bases outside the gene matches. From germline, CDR1 is SGDLS and CDR2 YYNGEE. The CDR3 nucleotides read TGTGCCAGCAGCGCGCGAGAGATGGACAGGGTGGGAGGAAACACCATATATTTT. This encodes CASSAREMDRVGGNTIYF.

The V call is TRBV5-1, the J call TRBJ1-1, with 7 bases matching TRBD1. The CDR3 loop spans 15 amino acids. V gave up 4 bases and J gave up 0 bases; unmatched junction bases: 6. In germline, CDR1 is SGHRS, CDR2 YFSETQ. CDR3 in DNA: TGCGCCAGCAGCCTACAGGGGCGAGTGAACACTGAAGCTTTCTTT. Protein: CASSLQGRVNTEAFF.

The chain uses TRBV6-1 and TRBJ2-3; TRBD2 matches 9 bases. Germline assignment: CDR1 MNHNS and CDR2 SASEGT. Trimming took 9 bases from V and 3 from J; bases not matched to a gene: 7. CDR3 length equals 14 residues. In nucleotides, the CDR3 is TGTGCCAGTACCGGGACTAGCTGGACAGATACGCAGTATTTT. Amino acids: CASTGTSWTDTQYF.

The chain couples TRBV7-6 to TRBJ1-2; D is possibly TRBD1 (5 bases). This CDR3 is 18 amino acids long. V lost 5 bases and J 2 bases, leaving 24 bases between the germline ends. The germline V gene has CDR1 SGHVS and CDR2 FNYEAQ. CDR3 sequence: CASSPLPPGGDFNYGYTF. CDR3 in DNA: TGTGCCAGCAGCCCCCTTCCCCCGGGGGGGGACTTCAACTATGGCTACACCTTC.

This clone was recorded once. This sequence joins TRBV19 and TRBJ2-1; 12 bases align to TRBD1. The trim removed 0 bases at V and 7 bases at J, leaving 1 base unmatched. The CDR3 consists of 15 residues. Germline V gene data show CDR1 as LNHDA and CDR2 as SQIVND (reference sequence). CDR3: CASSIEGQGANEQFF. CDR3 sequence (DNA): TGTGCCAGTAGTATAGAGGGACAGGGGGCGAATGAGCAGTTCTTC.

The genes are TRBV2 and TRBJ1-1; D not certain. V was shortened by 4 bases and J by 1 base, with 13 bases between the two germline ends. Germline CDR1 and CDR2: SNHLY and FYNNEI. CDR3 size: 15 residues. CDR3 DNA: TGTGCCAGCAGTGGTCCCCTTTTACAGAACACTGAAGCTTTCTTT. Amino acid sequence: CASSGPLLQNTEAFF.

This clone was found a few times. The chain is built from TRBV28 and TRBJ1-3; D possibly corresponds to TRBD1 (6 bases). V dropped 1 base and J dropped 1 base, with 14 bases sitting between them. The CDR3 contains 17 residues. The germline gives CDR1 MDHEN, CDR2 SYDVKM. CDR3 sequence reads: CASSLSGTYTSGNTIYF. DNA for the CDR3: TGTGCCAGCAGTTTATCGGGGACATACACTTCTGGAAACACCATATATTTT.

The chain links TRBV5-5 to TRBJ2-3; D gene uncertain. CDR3 length equals 13 residues. Germline lookup yields CDR1 SGHKS and CDR2 YYEKEE (reference sequence). V was clipped by 3 bases and J by 6 bases, with 11 bases between them. The CDR3 coding sequence is TGTGCCAGCAGCTCTGCGCCCTTTGATACGCAGTATTTT. Its translation is CASSSAPFDTQYF. The whole variable domain, remainder taken from reference TRBV5-5 and TRBJ2-3, is DAGVTQSPTHLIKTRGQQVTLRCSPISGHKSVSWYQQVLGQGPQFIFQYYEKEERGRGNFPDRFSARQFPNYSSELNVNALLLGDSALYLCASSSAPFDTQYFGPGTRLTVL.

The rearrangement links TRBV5-6 to TRBJ1-5; unclear D gene. This CDR3 is 13 amino acids long. The V gene lost 0 bases and the J gene lost 12 bases, with 13 bases spanning the gap. Germline loops: CDR1 SGHDT, CDR2 YYEEEE. The CDR3 DNA reads as TGTGCCAGCAGCTTGGCCGAGTCTATGCGCCAGCATTTT. Amino acid sequence: CASSLAESMRQHF.

CDR3 in DNA: TGTGCCATCAGTGAGGGACAGGGGAACGAAAAACTGTTTTTT. The encoded protein is CAISEGQGNEKLFF. The chain has TRBV10-3 and TRBJ1-4, with 9 bases matching TRBD1. Looked up from germline, CDR1 is ENHRY and CDR2 is SYGVKD. The trim removed 2 bases at V and 8 bases at J, leaving 3 bases unmatched. The CDR3 is 14 residues long.

The chain carries TRBV7-9 and TRBJ2-5; 13 nucleotides align to TRBD2. The CDR3 loop spans 16 amino acids. Germline CDR1 is SEHNR and CDR2 is FQNEAQ (reference sequence). Losses at the gene ends were 3 bases for V and 3 bases for J; bases not matched to a gene: 4. CDR3 region: CASSFTSGRGEETQYF. CDR3 nucleotides: TGTGCCAGCAGCTTTACTAGCGGGAGGGGGGAAGAGACCCAGTACTTC.

The rearrangement joins TRBV6-4 to TRBJ2-3; possible D gene TRBD1, 5 bases. The germline CDR1 and CDR2 sequences are MRHNA and SNTAGT. The CDR3 covers 14 residues. V shed 4 bases and J shed 2 bases, with 10 bases lying between them. CDR3 DNA: TGTGCCAGCAGTGGGGGCACAACCACAGATACGCAGTATTTT. Protein sequence: CASSGGTTTDTQYF.

This clone was counted only a few times. The chain employs TRBV15 and TRBJ1-2; 8 positions match TRBD1. With 2 bases clipped from V and 6 bases from J, the junction kept 8 bases outside the gene matches. Germline CDR1 and CDR2: LNHNV and YYDKDF (reference sequence). The CDR3 is made up of 15 amino acids. The CDR3 here is CATSRSWTGSHGYTF. The CDR3 DNA sequence: TGTGCCACCAGCAGATCGTGGACAGGGAGTCATGGCTACACCTTC. Complete variable domain (other parts from reference TRBV15 and TRBJ1-2): DAMVIQNPRYQVTQFGKPVTLSCSQTLNHNVMYWYQQKSSQAPKLLFHYYDKDFNNEADTPDNFQSRRPNTSFCFLDIRSPGLGDTAMYLCATSRSWTGSHGYTFGSGTRLTVV.

The genes are TRBV4-2 and TRBJ2-3; TRBD2 might be the D (5 bases). V was clipped by 1 base and J by 1 base, with 12 bases between them. This CDR3 comprises 16 residues. The germline gives CDR1 LGHNA, CDR2 YNFKEQ. This CDR3 reads CASSQATPRGTDTQYF. The CDR3 DNA sequence: TGTGCCAGCAGCCAAGCCACCCCGCGGGGCACAGATACGCAGTATTTT.

A few counts support this clone. The V gene is TRBV5-4, the J gene TRBJ2-1; TRBD1 matches 7 bases. V dropped 7 bases and J dropped 3; count of bases not matched to a gene: 4. Germline V gene data show CDR1 as SGHNT and CDR2 as YYREEE (reference sequence). This CDR3 comprises 13 residues. CDR3 in DNA: TGTGCCAGCGGGACAGATTACTACAATGAGCAGTTCTTC. Protein sequence: CASGTDYYNEQFF.

The chain joins TRBV18 to TRBJ2-7, with 7 bases that match TRBD1. This CDR3 has 13 residues. Germline V gene lookup returns CDR1 KGHSH and CDR2 LQKENI. The V and J ends lost 2 bases and 6 bases, in that order; junction bases with no gene match: 4. The CDR3: CASSPKDRSEQYF. The CDR3 bases are TGTGCCAGCTCACCAAAGGACAGGTCCGAGCAGTACTTC.

This clone occurred a few times. V is TRBV6-1 and J is TRBJ2-7, with 9 bases matching TRBD2. The CDR3 consists of 15 residues. Germline lookup yields CDR1 MNHNS and CDR2 SASEGT. The junction had 2 bases not matched to a gene; V was cut back by 2 bases and J by 0 bases. CDR3 in amino acids: CASSELAGSSYEQYF. CDR3 nucleotide sequence: TGTGCCAGCAGTGAACTAGCGGGGAGCTCCTACGAGCAGTACTTC.

V and J are TRBV5-6 and TRBJ1-2; 8 bases are a match to TRBD1. Germline V gene data show CDR1 as SGHDT and CDR2 as YYEEEE. The trim removed 4 bases at V and 3 bases at J, leaving 8 bases unmatched. This CDR3 contains 15 residues. The CDR3 DNA follows: TGTGCCAGCAGCCCTGAACCGACAGGGGACTATGGCTACACCTTC. Translated, it gives CASSPEPTGDYGYTF.